Sequencing of this T cell receptor (beta chain) was carried out in a study of T cell repertoires in ileal Crohn's disease. Findings and caveats of the study: Every patient over 26.8% clonality showed endoscopic recurrence. Active smokers at surgery had more clonal expansions than non-smokers.

Trimming removed 3 bases from V and 1 base from J; junction bases left unmatched: 7. This CDR3 has 16 residues. Germline V gene sequence: CDR1 SGHDT, CDR2 YYEEEE. Only in-frame clones appear in the TCRdb table, and some are missing; sequencing was by immunoSEQ multiplex PCR. Among approximately 7,700 clones listed, around 96% were seen once. Comment on this clone: The antigen remains unidentified.

The receptor was isolated from an adult with Crohn's disease. The chain has TRBV5-6 and TRBJ1-2; 9 bases line up with TRBD1. What was sequenced was ileal tissue. This chain's CDR3 is CASSYVSDRGNYGYTF. The CDR3 DNA reads as TGTGCCAGCAGCTATGTCTCGGACAGGGGTAACTATGGCTACACCTTC.